These 31 T cell receptor beta chains share one sample of origin, sequenced in a study of blood T cells in healthy people across ages. It was with a sample-barcoded 5' primer and a J-beta primer mix that a second PCR of about 7 to 12 cycles was run. TCRdb re-called the 5' RACE reads through MiXCR, storing one row per CDR3 protein. The sample yields around 970,000 distinct CDR3 sequences, roughly 47% seen once. Sequenced material: blood. Every receptor here comes from a woman aged 60 to 75 in good health.

This clonotype was seen a handful of times. The chain combines TRBV20-1 with TRBJ2-7, with D perhaps being TRBD1 or TRBD2 (5 bases each). The CDR3 loop spans 14 amino acids. V lost 3 bases, J lost 7 bases, and 19 bases lay in between. Per the germline V gene, CDR1 is DFQATT and CDR2 is SNEGSKA (reference sequence). The DNA for the CDR3 is TGCAGTGCTAGCCCCGGGACCTACTCGGGGGAGCAGTACTTC. The encoded protein is CSASPGTYSGEQYF.

The rearrangement uses TRBV14 and TRBJ2-7, with 7 bases fitting TRBD2. Germline assignment: CDR1 SGHDN and CDR2 FVKESK. The trim removed 2 bases at V and 3 bases at J, leaving 4 bases unmatched. The CDR3 loop spans 14 amino acids. The CDR3 loop is CASSQWGGDYEQYF. Here the CDR3 DNA reads TGTGCCAGCAGCCAATGGGGGGGAGACTACGAGCAGTACTTC.

A few counts support this clonotype. The chain joins TRBV12-3 or TRBV12-4 to TRBJ2-5; possible D gene TRBD2, 5 bases. The V end lost 4 bases, the J end lost 10 bases, and 10 bases lay between the germline ends. The CDR3 runs 11 residues. CDR3 region: CASSSSGIQYF. Written as DNA, the CDR3 is TGTGCCAGCAGTTCGTCGGGAATCCAGTACTTC.

CDR3 sequence reads: CSVIGTGNAGELFF. In DNA, the CDR3 is TGCAGCGTTATCGGGACAGGAAATGCCGGGGAGCTGTTTTTT. The rearrangement joins TRBV29-1 to TRBJ2-2, with 8 nucleotides matching TRBD1. V was clipped by 5 bases and J by 6 bases; unmatched bases: 8. Germline lookup yields CDR1 SQVTM and CDR2 ANQGSEA. This CDR3 spans 14 amino acids.

About this clonotype: An end of the junction does not agree with germline; a read error may underlie this. The chain combines TRBV11-2 with TRBJ2-3; D gene uncertain. The germline CDR1 and CDR2 sequences are SGHAT and FQNNGV. The CDR3 loop spans 13 amino acids. The DNA for the CDR3 is TGTGCCGGCAGTGACTGGCGGACAGATACGCAGTATTTT. As protein: CAGSDWRTDTQYF.

The rearrangement joins TRBV7-2 to TRBJ2-1; 12 bases are shared with TRBD2. Germline V gives CDR1 SGHTA, CDR2 FQGNSA. With V trimmed by 7 bases and J by 0 bases, 13 bases remained unmatched. This CDR3 is built from 19 residues. CDR3 DNA: TGTGCCAGCACCCCCGGCGCGGGACTAGCGGGTAGCTCCTACAATGAGCAGTTCTTC. Translated: CASTPGAGLAGSSYNEQFF.

This clonotype is a singleton in its sample. The rearrangement uses TRBV30 and TRBJ2-7; 10 bases are a match to TRBD1. Trimming cost V 5 bases and J 2 bases; bases outside gene matches: 6. Germline V lookup: CDR1 GTSNPN, CDR2 SVGIG (reference sequence). The CDR3 sequence is 14 residues long. CDR3 bases: TGTGCCTGGCAACCGGGACAGGGGACCTACGAGCAGTACTTC. This gives the protein CAWQPGQGTYEQYF.

This clonotype has more than one count but fewer than ten. The chain combines TRBV6-6 with TRBJ2-5, with D tentatively TRBD1 (7 bases). The CDR3 loop spans 13 amino acids. CDR1 MNHNY and CDR2 SVGAGI come from the germline V gene (reference sequence). Trimming took 8 bases from V and 11 from J, leaving 21 bases between them. The CDR3 reads CASGRQGSGEQYF. CDR3 in DNA: TGTGCCAGCGGGAGACAGGGTTCGGGGGAGCAGTACTTC.

The chain is built from TRBV9 and TRBJ1-2; TRBD1 aligns across 7 bases. Germline CDR1 and CDR2: SGDLS and YYNGEE. The CDR3 loop spans 15 amino acids. The ends lost 1 base at V and 2 bases at J; junction bases unmatched: 5. CDR3 DNA sequence: TGTGCCAGCAGCGTATCCGCGACAGGGAACTATGGCTACACCTTC. Its protein is CASSVSATGNYGYTF.

This clonotype turned up a few times. The chain links TRBV7-2 to TRBJ1-1; no definite D call. The CDR3 totals 13 residues. Looked up from germline, CDR1 is SGHTA and CDR2 is FQGNSA. V gave up 5 bases and J gave up 5 bases, with 12 bases separating them. CDR3 residues: CASSQTVSTEAFF. For the CDR3, the DNA is TGTGCCAGCAGCCAGACGGTTTCTACTGAAGCTTTCTTT.

A note on this clonotype: Compared with germline, one end of the junction differs, possibly owing to a read error. The V and J genes are TRBV9 and TRBJ2-3, with D tentatively TRBD2 (5 bases). Germline V gives CDR1 SGDLS, CDR2 YYNGEE. This CDR3 spans 14 amino acids. The CDR3 sequence is CACSSILGGNTQYF. DNA for the CDR3: TGTGCCTGCAGTTCCATTCTCGGAGGAAATACGCAGTATTTT.

This chain links TRBV10-3 with TRBJ2-3; possibly TRBD2 for D (5 bases). The CDR3 loop spans 14 amino acids. V gave up 2 bases and J gave up 6 bases, with 12 bases separating them. The V gene's germline CDR1 is ENHRY and CDR2 SYGVKD. The DNA for the CDR3 is TGTGCCATCAGTGAGGGACTCCTTCACGATACGCAGTATTTT. Encoded protein: CAISEGLLHDTQYF.

The rearrangement joins TRBV29-1 to TRBJ2-4; D could derive from TRBD1 or TRBD2 (5 bases each). V was pared by 7 bases and J by 5 bases, with 15 bases between. The CDR3 extends over 13 amino acids. Germline lookup yields CDR1 SQVTM and CDR2 ANQGSEA. The CDR3 bases are TGCAGCGCGACCAATATGGGACAAAACATTCAGTACTTC. Its protein is CSATNMGQNIQYF.

V is TRBV7-3 and J is TRBJ2-1; 10 bases align to TRBD1. V was pared by 5 bases and J by 5 bases, with 6 bases of the junction left unmatched. The CDR3 contains 15 residues. Germline V gives CDR1 SGHTA, CDR2 FQGTGA. The CDR3 DNA is TGTGCCAGCAGCCCTCGACAGGGGGCCAACAATGAGCAGTTCTTC. Residues: CASSPRQGANNEQFF.

The V and J genes are TRBV20-1 and TRBJ2-1; 7 bases match TRBD2. CDR3 length: 15 residues. The germline gives CDR1 DFQATT, CDR2 SNEGSKA (reference sequence). V was clipped by 2 bases and J by 8 bases; unmatched bases: 12. The CDR3 loop is CSARKLEGTMDEQFF. CDR3 DNA: TGCAGTGCTAGAAAACTAGAGGGGACTATGGATGAGCAGTTCTTC.

This rearrangement joins TRBV2 to TRBJ2-7; D unresolved. Per the germline V gene, CDR1 is SNHLY and CDR2 is FYNNEI. Trimming removed 5 bases at V and 0 bases at J, with 11 bases between. The CDR3 loop spans 14 amino acids. In nucleotides, the CDR3 is TGTGCCAGCAGTCAAGTTGCCAGCTCCTACGAGCAGTACTTC. Its translation: CASSQVASSYEQYF.

In this sample, this clonotype turned up a few times. The gene calls are TRBV24-1 and TRBJ2-1; D ambiguous. Germline values: CDR1 KGHDR, CDR2 SFDVKD. Trimming removed 6 bases at V and 0 bases at J, with 17 bases between. The CDR3 extends over 17 amino acids. The CDR3 loop is CATSTIRGSSSYNEQFF. The CDR3 bases are TGTGCCACCAGTACTATACGAGGCTCAAGCTCCTACAATGAGCAGTTCTTC.

CDR3 residues: CAWSLGLAGGEQFF. In nucleotides, the CDR3 is TGTGCCTGGAGTTTAGGACTAGCGGGAGGTGAGCAGTTCTTC. The V gene is TRBV30, the J gene TRBJ2-1; 14 bases match TRBD2. The CDR3 is 14 amino acids. Germline CDR1 and CDR2: GTSNPN and SVGIG (reference sequence). After removal of 2 bases from V and 9 bases from J, the junction contained 3 bases not matched to a gene.

The gene calls are TRBV2 and TRBJ2-1; D is perhaps TRBD1 (6 bases). The length of the CDR3 is 15 residues. CDR1 is SNHLY and CDR2 is FYNNEI in the germline V gene. V lost 3 bases, J lost 6 bases, and 15 bases lay in between. The CDR3 loop is CASSDQGPYPNEQFF. For the CDR3, the DNA is TGTGCCAGCAGTGACCAGGGGCCATATCCCAATGAGCAGTTCTTC.

The V call is TRBV6-1, the J call TRBJ2-7, with 7 bases that match TRBD2. After removal of 3 bases from V and 6 bases from J, the junction contained 11 bases not matched to a gene. The CDR3 length is 15 residues. In germline, CDR1 is MNHNS, CDR2 SASEGT. CDR3 sequence (DNA): TGTGCCAGCAGTGATCCGGGACTAACGGGTGTCGAGCAGTACTTC. Its protein is CASSDPGLTGVEQYF.

The rearrangement links TRBV6-5 to TRBJ2-1, with 11 bases identical to TRBD2. CDR1 MNHEY and CDR2 SVGAGI come from the germline V gene. This CDR3 has 15 residues. J lost 3 bases, V lost 6 bases, and 4 bases had no gene match. The CDR3 coding sequence is TGTGCCAGCAGCAAACTAGCGGGAGACTACAATGAGCAGTTCTTC. This codes for CASSKLAGDYNEQFF.

The J gene is TRBJ2-5, the V gene TRBV29-1; 9 bases line up with TRBD1. The J segment lost 11 bases and the V segment lost 8 bases, leaving 15 bases of the junction unmatched. Germline loops: CDR1 SQVTM, CDR2 ANQGSEA. This CDR3 has 13 residues. The chain's CDR3 is CSSGTGPSNEQYF. The CDR3 DNA reads as TGCAGCTCGGGGACAGGGCCTTCCAATGAGCAGTACTTC.

The J gene is TRBJ2-7, the V gene TRBV15; D could derive from TRBD1 or TRBD2 (5 bases each). The V and J ends lost 0 bases and 1 base respectively, with 16 bases between them. The germline gives CDR1 LNHNV, CDR2 YYDKDF (reference sequence). The CDR3 runs to 17 residues. CDR3 sequence: CATSREKGTSGSYEQYF. The CDR3 DNA is TGTGCCACCAGCAGAGAGAAGGGGACGTCGGGGTCCTACGAGCAGTACTTC.

This clonotype was seen a handful of times. The rearrangement uses TRBV5-8 and TRBJ2-5; TRBD1 is a possible D gene (5 bases). The CDR3 loop spans 13 amino acids. The germline V gene encodes CDR1 SGHTS and CDR2 YDEGEE. V was clipped by 3 bases and J by 3 bases, with 9 bases between them. Written as DNA, the CDR3 is TGTGCCAGCAGCTCTGACAGCAAAGAGACCCAGTACTTC. It translates to CASSSDSKETQYF.

On this clonotype itself: One junction end does not reproduce the germline sequence, and a read error may be involved. V usage is TRBV7-9 and J usage is TRBJ1-4; possible D gene TRBD1, 6 bases. CDR1 is SEHNR and CDR2 is FQNEAQ in the germline V gene (reference sequence). This CDR3 contains 15 residues. DNA for the CDR3: TGTGCCAGCAGCCCAACAGGGACGACTAATGAAAAACCGTTTTTT. It specifies CASSPTGTTNEKPFF.

The V call is TRBV11-2, the J call TRBJ2-7; either TRBD1 or TRBD2 may fit D (5 bases each). Germline values: CDR1 SGHAT, CDR2 FQNNGV. Trimming cost V 6 bases and J 4 bases, with 10 bases left between them. The CDR3 loop spans 12 amino acids. Here the CDR3 DNA reads TGTGCCAGCAGAAACGGGGCGTACGAGCAGTACTTC. Its translation: CASRNGAYEQYF.

There are a few counts of this clonotype. This chain joins TRBV7-2 and TRBJ2-7; D is perhaps TRBD1 or TRBD2 (6 bases each). Trimming left V 7 bases short and J 5 bases short, with 15 bases between. Germline CDR1 is SGHTA and CDR2 is FQGNSA. The CDR3 consists of 13 residues. The CDR3 sequence is CASIKTGADEQYF. The CDR3 DNA reads as TGTGCCAGCATCAAAACGGGGGCCGACGAGCAGTACTTC. The entire variable domain, with the rest obtained from reference TRBV7-2 and TRBJ2-7, is as follows: GAGVSQSPSNKVTEKGKDVELRCDPISGHTALYWYRQSLGQGLEFLIYFQGNSAPDKSGLPSDRFSAERTGGSVSTLTIQRTQQEDSAVYLCASIKTGADEQYFGPGTRLTVT.

The CDR3 spells CASGSPNTGELFF. DNA for the CDR3: TGTGCCAGCGGTAGTCCGAACACCGGGGAGCTGTTTTTT. The chain uses TRBV6-2 or TRBV6-3 and TRBJ2-2; no reliable D call. Trimming removed 8 bases at V and 0 bases at J, with 7 bases between. CDR1 MNHEY and CDR2 SVGEGT come from the germline V gene. The CDR3 length is 13 residues.

This clonotype turned up a few times. The rearrangement links TRBV7-2 to TRBJ2-6; D perhaps matches TRBD1 (5 bases). CDR1 is SGHTA and CDR2 is FQGNSA in the germline V gene. Trimming removed 5 bases from V and 1 base from J, with 15 bases in between. The CDR3 sequence is 17 residues long. The CDR3 DNA sequence: TGTGCCAGCAGCGGAAGGACATTTTCTTCTGGGGCCAACGTCCTGACTTTC. Amino acids: CASSGRTFSSGANVLTF.

The rearrangement uses TRBV14 and TRBJ2-6, with 7 positions matching TRBD1. V was clipped by 4 bases and J by 0 bases; unmatched bases: 9. In germline, CDR1 is SGHDN, CDR2 FVKESK. There are 18 residues in the CDR3. CDR3 in DNA: TGTGCCAGCAGCCCTTGGGACAGTCGGTCCTCTGGGGCCAACGTCCTGACTTTC. Its protein product is CASSPWDSRSSGANVLTF.

This rearrangement joins TRBV4-1 to TRBJ2-7, with TRBD1 as a possible D gene (6 bases). The CDR3 is 16 residues long. Germline CDR1 is MGHRA and CDR2 is YSYEKL. The V end was cut by 1 base, the J end by 0 bases, with 13 bases between. This CDR3 is CASSQGRQASSYEQYF. DNA of the CDR3: TGCGCCAGCAGCCAAGGGAGACAGGCGAGCTCCTACGAGCAGTACTTC.